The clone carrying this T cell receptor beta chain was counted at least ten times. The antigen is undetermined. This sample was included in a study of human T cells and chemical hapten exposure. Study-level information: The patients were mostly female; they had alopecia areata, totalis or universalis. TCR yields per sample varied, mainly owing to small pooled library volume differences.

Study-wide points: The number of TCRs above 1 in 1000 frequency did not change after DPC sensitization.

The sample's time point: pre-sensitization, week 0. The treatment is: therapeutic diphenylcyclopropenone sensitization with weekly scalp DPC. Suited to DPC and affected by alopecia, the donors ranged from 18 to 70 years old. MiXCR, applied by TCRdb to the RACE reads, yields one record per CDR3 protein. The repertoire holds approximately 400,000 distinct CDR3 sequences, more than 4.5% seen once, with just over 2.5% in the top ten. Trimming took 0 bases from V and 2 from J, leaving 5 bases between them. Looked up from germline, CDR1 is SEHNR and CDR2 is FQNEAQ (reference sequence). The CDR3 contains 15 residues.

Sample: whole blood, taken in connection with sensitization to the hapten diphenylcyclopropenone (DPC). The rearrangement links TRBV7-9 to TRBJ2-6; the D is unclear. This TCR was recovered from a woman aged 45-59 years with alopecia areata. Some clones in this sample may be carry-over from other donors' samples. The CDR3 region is CASSLASTGANVLTF. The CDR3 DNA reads TGTGCCAGCAGCTTAGCGTCTACTGGGGCCAACGTCCTGACTTTC.